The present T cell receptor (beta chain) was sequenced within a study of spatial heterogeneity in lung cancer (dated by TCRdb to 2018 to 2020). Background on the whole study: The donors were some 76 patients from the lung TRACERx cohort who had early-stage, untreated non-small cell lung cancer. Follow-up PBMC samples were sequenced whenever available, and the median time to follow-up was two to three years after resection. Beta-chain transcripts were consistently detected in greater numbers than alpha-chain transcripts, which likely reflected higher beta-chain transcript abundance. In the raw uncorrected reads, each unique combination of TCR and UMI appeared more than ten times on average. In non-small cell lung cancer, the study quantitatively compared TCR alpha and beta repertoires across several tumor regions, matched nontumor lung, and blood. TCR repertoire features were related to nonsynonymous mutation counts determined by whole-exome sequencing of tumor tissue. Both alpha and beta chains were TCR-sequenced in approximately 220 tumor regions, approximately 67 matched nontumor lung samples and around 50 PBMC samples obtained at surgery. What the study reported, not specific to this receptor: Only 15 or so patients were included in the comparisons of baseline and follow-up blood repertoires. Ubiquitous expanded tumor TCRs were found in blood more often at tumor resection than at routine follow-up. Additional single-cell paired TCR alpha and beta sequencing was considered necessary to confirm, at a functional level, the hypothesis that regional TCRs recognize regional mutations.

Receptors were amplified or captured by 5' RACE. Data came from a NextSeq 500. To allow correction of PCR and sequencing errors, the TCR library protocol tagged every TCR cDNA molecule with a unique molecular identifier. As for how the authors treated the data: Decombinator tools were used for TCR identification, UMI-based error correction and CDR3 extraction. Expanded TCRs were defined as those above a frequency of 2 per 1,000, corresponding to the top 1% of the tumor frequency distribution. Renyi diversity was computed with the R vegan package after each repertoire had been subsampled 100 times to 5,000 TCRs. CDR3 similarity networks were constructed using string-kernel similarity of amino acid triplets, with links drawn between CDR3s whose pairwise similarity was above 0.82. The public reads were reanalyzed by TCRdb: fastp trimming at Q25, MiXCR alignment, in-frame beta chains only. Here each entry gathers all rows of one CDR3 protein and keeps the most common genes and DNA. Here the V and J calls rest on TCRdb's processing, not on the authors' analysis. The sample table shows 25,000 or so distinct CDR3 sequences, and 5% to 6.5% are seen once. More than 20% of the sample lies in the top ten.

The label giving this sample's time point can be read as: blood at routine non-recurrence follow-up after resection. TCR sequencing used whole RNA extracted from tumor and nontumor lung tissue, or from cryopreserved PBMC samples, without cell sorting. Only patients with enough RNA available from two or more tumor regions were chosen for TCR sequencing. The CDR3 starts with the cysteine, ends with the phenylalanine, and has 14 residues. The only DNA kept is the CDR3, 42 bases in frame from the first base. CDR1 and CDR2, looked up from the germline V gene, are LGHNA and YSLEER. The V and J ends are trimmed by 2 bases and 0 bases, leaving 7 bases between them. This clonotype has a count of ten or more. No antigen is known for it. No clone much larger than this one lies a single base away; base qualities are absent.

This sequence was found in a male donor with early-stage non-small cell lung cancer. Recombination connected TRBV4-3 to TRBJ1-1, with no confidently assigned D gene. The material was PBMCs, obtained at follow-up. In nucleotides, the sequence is TGCGCCAGCAGCCAATTAGACCTGAACACTGAAGCTTTCTTT. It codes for CASSQLDLNTEAFF.